Listed here are 23 T cell receptor beta chains from one sample, sequenced in a study of Graves' ophthalmopathy and Graves' hyperthyroidism. CDR3 regions of TCR beta were amplified from RNA transcripts. First-round RT-PCR used HTBI primers; second-round multiplex PCR followed. TCRdb fed the multiplex PCR reads into MiXCR, producing one record per CDR3 protein. The sample carries 260,000 or so distinct CDR3 sequences, around 50% recorded once. Source material: peripheral blood. These receptors came from an adult man with Graves' ophthalmopathy.

The chain links TRBV6-1 to TRBJ2-5; the match to TRBD1 covers 7 bases. V was pared by 7 bases and J by 4 bases, with 15 bases of the junction left unmatched. In germline, CDR1 is MNHNS, CDR2 SASEGT. The CDR3 is 16 residues long. CDR3 sequence reads: CASIGVEGGVGETQYF. The CDR3 DNA is TGTGCCAGCATCGGCGTTGAAGGGGGCGTGGGAGAGACCCAGTACTTC.

The rearrangement uses TRBV10-3 and TRBJ2-5; TRBD1 matches 7 bases. CDR3 length equals 14 residues. CDR1 and CDR2 from the germline V gene are ENHRY and SYGVKD. V dropped 6 bases and J dropped 2; count of bases not matched to a gene: 6. For the CDR3, the DNA is TGTGCCATCAGAGGGGACAGTGGGCAAGAGACCCAGTACTTC. It is translated as CAIRGDSGQETQYF.

J is TRBJ2-3 and V is TRBV20-1, with 7 bases lining up with TRBD2. Germline V CDR1 and CDR2: DFQATT, SNEGSKA (reference sequence). The V segment lost 3 bases and the J segment 2 bases; nucleotides outside the gene matches: 11. CDR3 length: 16 residues. The CDR3 DNA sequence: TGCAGTGCTAGTCGGGGAGGGGCCCCTTCCACAGATACGCAGTATTTT. Translating gives CSASRGGAPSTDTQYF.

The chain has TRBV9 and TRBJ1-2, with 8 bases fitting TRBD1. This CDR3 region has 15 residues. J was trimmed by 6 bases and V by 0 bases; bases with no gene match: 7. Germline loops: CDR1 SGDLS, CDR2 YYNGEE. The CDR3 region is CASSVAGQGADGYTF. The DNA of the CDR3 is TGTGCCAGCAGCGTAGCTGGGCAGGGGGCGGATGGCTACACCTTC. Full variable domain (rest looked up from reference TRBV9 and TRBJ1-2): DSGVTQTPKHLITATGQRVTLRCSPRSGDLSVYWYQQSLDQGLQFLIQYYNGEERAKGNILERFSAQQFPDLHSELNLSSLELGDSALYFCASSVAGQGADGYTFGSGTRLTVV.

The gene calls are TRBV20-1 and TRBJ1-6; 8 nucleotides line up with TRBD1. The CDR3 is 15 residues long. Germline assignment: CDR1 DFQATT and CDR2 SNEGSKA (reference sequence). V dropped 0 bases and J dropped 10; count of bases not matched to a gene: 8. This CDR3 reads CSARERTGPNSPLHF. The CDR3 nucleotides are TGCAGTGCTAGAGAGAGGACAGGGCCCAACTCACCCCTCCACTTT.

As regards this clonotype: The junction differs from germline at one of its ends, possibly a read error. The J gene is TRBJ1-2, the V gene TRBV24-1, with a weak D call TRBD1 (5 bases). Germline assignment: CDR1 KGHDR and CDR2 SFDVKD. CDR3 size: 19 residues. CDR3 in DNA: TGTGCCACCAGTGACCCGCCGGGTGCTAGCGGGGGAGGGAGCTATCGCTACACCTTC. Its translation is CATSDPPGASGGGSYRYTF.

The V call is TRBV10-2, the J call TRBJ1-4; 9 nucleotides match TRBD1. CDR1 is WSHSY and CDR2 is SAAADI in the germline V gene. V was clipped by 3 bases and J by 1 base; unmatched bases: 12. The CDR3 consists of 19 residues. CDR3: CASSDFGQGPVITNEKLFF. DNA of the CDR3: TGCGCCAGCAGTGACTTTGGACAGGGGCCGGTAATAACTAATGAAAAACTGTTTTTT.

This rearrangement joins TRBV12-3 or TRBV12-4 to TRBJ2-5; 12 positions agree with TRBD2. The CDR3 has 18 amino acids. V shed 6 bases and J 4 bases; nucleotides not matched to a gene: 15. The CDR3 spells CASSSMLRTSGTRETQYF. DNA for the CDR3: TGTGCCAGCAGCTCCATGCTCCGGACTAGCGGGACCCGAGAGACCCAGTACTTC.

This clonotype was picked up a small number of times. The chain joins TRBV6-5 to TRBJ1-6, with D possibly TRBD1 on 5 matching bases. V shed 0 bases and J shed 6 bases, with 12 bases lying between them. The CDR3 has 16 residues. CDR1 and CDR2 (germline): MNHEY, SVGAGI. The CDR3 coding sequence is TGTGCCAGCAGTTACTCGATCGGGACGTTTAATTCACCCCTCCACTTT. It translates to CASSYSIGTFNSPLHF.

The chain uses TRBV7-2 and TRBJ2-7, with TRBD2 matching over 8 bases. The DNA matches TRBJ2-1 better at its end, which makes the J call doubtful. The CDR3 sequence is 13 residues long. The germline V gene has CDR1 SGHTA and CDR2 FQGNSA. The DNA of the CDR3 is TGTGCCAGCAGCGCAGGGACTAGCAATGAGCAGTTCTTC. The encoded protein is CASSAGTSNEQFF.

Details on this clonotype: The junction departs from the called germline gene at one end, perhaps through a read error. This chain uses TRBV10-3 with TRBJ2-6; D is possibly TRBD1 or TRBD2 (5 bases each). The CDR3 spans 17 residues. Looked up from germline, CDR1 is ENHRY and CDR2 is SYGVKD. CDR3 nucleotide sequence: TGTGCCAGCAGTCCCGGGACCTTAGGTTCTGGGGCCAACGTCCTGACTTTC. Residues: CASSPGTLGSGANVLTF.

In nucleotides, the CDR3 is TGTGCCACCATGGGACATCTATACGAGCAGTACTTC. This encodes CATMGHLYEQYF. The gene calls are TRBV19 and TRBJ2-7; perhaps TRBD1 as D (6 bases). This CDR3 spans 12 amino acids. Trimming removed 10 bases at V and 4 bases at J, with 14 bases between. The germline V gene has CDR1 LNHDA and CDR2 SQIVND (reference sequence).

In its sample, this clonotype was seen a few times. The genes are TRBV24-1 and TRBJ2-2; D uncertain. Trimming removed 5 bases from V and 4 bases from J, with 10 bases in between. The CDR3 sequence is 14 residues long. Germline V gives CDR1 KGHDR, CDR2 SFDVKD. The CDR3 protein is CATSGSVATGELFF. CDR3 nucleotides: TGTGCCACCAGTGGCAGCGTAGCCACCGGGGAGCTGTTTTTT.

This clonotype was recorded a few times. The V and J genes are TRBV29-1 and TRBJ2-7; 12 bases fit TRBD2. V dropped 6 bases and J dropped 7; count of bases not matched to a gene: 7. The germline V gene has CDR1 SQVTM and CDR2 ANQGSEA. The CDR3 runs 13 residues. CDR3 DNA sequence: TGCAGCGTCCGGACTAGCGGGACTGGGGAGCAGTACTTC. This encodes CSVRTSGTGEQYF.

This clonotype was detected a few times. The chain couples TRBV24-1 to TRBJ1-5; TRBD1 matches 7 bases. The CDR3 sequence is 16 residues long. CDR1 and CDR2 (germline): KGHDR, SFDVKD. With V trimmed by 9 bases and J by 0 bases, 10 bases remained unmatched. CDR3 residues: CATQGRGGNSNQPQHF. CDR3 nucleotides: TGTGCCACCCAAGGCAGGGGGGGTAATAGCAATCAGCCCCAGCATTTT.

This clonotype was recorded only once. Germline and junction disagree at one end, which may indicate a read error. CDR3 sequence: CASGTSKTGELFF. In DNA, the CDR3 is TGTGCCAGCGGGACGTCGAAAACCGGGGAGCTGTTTTTT. This chain connects TRBV29-1 to TRBJ2-2; 7 bases align to TRBD2. This CDR3 spans 13 amino acids. From germline, CDR1 is SQVTM and CDR2 ANQGSEA.

The chain joins TRBV28 to TRBJ1-2, with D tentatively TRBD1 (6 bases). V was trimmed by 6 bases and J by 4 bases, leaving 6 bases between them. The germline gives CDR1 MDHEN, CDR2 SYDVKM. The CDR3 is 11 residues long. The DNA for the CDR3 is TGTGCCAGCAGGGACAGCTATGGCTACACCTTC. This sequence encodes CASRDSYGYTF.

The chain uses TRBV20-1 and TRBJ1-6, with 7 nucleotides matching TRBD1. The trim removed 0 bases at V and 6 bases at J, leaving 11 bases unmatched. The CDR3 contains 17 residues. CDR1 DFQATT and CDR2 SNEGSKA come from the germline V gene (reference sequence). The DNA of the CDR3 is TGCAGTGCTAGAGATAGCGGGGAGGGGGCCTTTAATTCACCCCTCCACTTT. Encoded protein: CSARDSGEGAFNSPLHF.

The chain couples TRBV7-8 to TRBJ1-5; the D gene is possibly TRBD1 (5 bases). Germline-derived CDR1 and CDR2 are SGHVS and FQNEAQ. The length of the CDR3 is 15 residues. V dropped 5 bases and J dropped 0 bases, with 11 bases sitting between them. The CDR3 sequence: CASSTGRYSNQPQHF. Here the CDR3 DNA reads TGTGCCAGCAGCACGGGACGGTATAGCAATCAGCCCCAGCATTTT.

V and J are TRBV9 and TRBJ1-5, with 11 bases that match TRBD1. The V segment lost 4 bases and the J segment 1 base; nucleotides outside the gene matches: 10. The CDR3 is made up of 18 amino acids. Germline CDR1 reads SGDLS; CDR2 reads YYNGEE. The CDR3 DNA is TGTGCCAGCAGCCTTCACGGGACAGGGGGTTTGAGCAATCAGCCCCAGCATTTT. Its translation: CASSLHGTGGLSNQPQHF.

Notes on this clonotype: This clone may be a read error of a much larger clone one base away. V usage is TRBV12-3 or TRBV12-4 and J usage is TRBJ1-2; D is unclear. The CDR3 sequence is 13 residues long. V was pared by 7 bases and J by 2 bases, with 11 bases between. CDR3 nucleotide sequence: TGTGCCAGCACATGGACGGAGAACTATGGCTACACCTTC. The encoded protein is CASTWTENYGYTF.

This clonotype has more than one count but fewer than ten. The chain has TRBV29-1 and TRBJ2-5; D not resolved. V shed 4 bases and J shed 5 bases, with 11 bases lying between them. Per germline, CDR1 SQVTM and CDR2 ANQGSEA. The CDR3 runs to 12 residues. The CDR3 is CSVVSGRETQYF. The CDR3 coding sequence is TGCAGCGTTGTCTCGGGTCGGGAGACCCAGTACTTC.

The gene calls are TRBV7-9 and TRBJ1-2; D is perhaps TRBD1 (5 bases). Germline V gene lookup returns CDR1 SEHNR and CDR2 FQNEAQ (reference sequence). The CDR3 runs 13 residues. V was clipped by 7 bases and J by 0 bases, with 9 bases between them. The CDR3 loop is CASTGAPNYGYTF. DNA of the CDR3: TGTGCCAGCACTGGGGCGCCTAACTATGGCTACACCTTC.